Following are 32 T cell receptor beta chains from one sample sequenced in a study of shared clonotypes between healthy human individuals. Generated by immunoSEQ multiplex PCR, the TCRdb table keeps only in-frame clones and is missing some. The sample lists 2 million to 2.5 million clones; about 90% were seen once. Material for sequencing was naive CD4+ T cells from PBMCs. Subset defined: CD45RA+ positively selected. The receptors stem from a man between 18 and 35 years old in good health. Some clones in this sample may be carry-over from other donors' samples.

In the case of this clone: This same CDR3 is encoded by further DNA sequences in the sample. The CDR3 is CSVGTTTYNEQFF. CDR3 nucleotides: TGCAGCGTGGGGACAACAACCTACAATGAGCAGTTCTTC. The V call is TRBV29-1, the J call TRBJ2-1; tentative D call: TRBD1 (6 bases). CDR1 and CDR2 (germline): SQVTM, ANQGSEA. V was clipped by 6 bases and J by 2 bases, with 11 bases between them. CDR3 length: 13 residues.

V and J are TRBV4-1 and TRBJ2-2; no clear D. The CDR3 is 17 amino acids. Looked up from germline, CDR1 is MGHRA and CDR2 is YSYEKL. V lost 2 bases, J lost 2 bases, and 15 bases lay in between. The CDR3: CASSQRGSAGNTGELFF. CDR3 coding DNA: TGCGCCAGCAGCCAAAGAGGATCGGCCGGCAACACCGGGGAGCTGTTTTTT.

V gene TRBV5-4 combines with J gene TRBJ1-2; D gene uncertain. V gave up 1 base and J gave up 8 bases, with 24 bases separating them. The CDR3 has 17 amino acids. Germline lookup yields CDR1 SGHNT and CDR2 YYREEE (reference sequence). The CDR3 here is CASSLFSHSRGTGGYTF. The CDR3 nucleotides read TGTGCCAGCAGCTTGTTTTCGCACAGCCGCGGAACTGGAGGCTACACCTTC.

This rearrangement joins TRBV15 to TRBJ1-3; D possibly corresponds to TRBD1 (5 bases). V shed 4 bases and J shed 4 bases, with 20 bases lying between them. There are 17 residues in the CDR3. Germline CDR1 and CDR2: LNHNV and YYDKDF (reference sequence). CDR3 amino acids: CATSTLNGQGGGNTIYF. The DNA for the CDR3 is TGTGCCACCAGCACCCTGAATGGGCAGGGCGGGGGAAACACCATATATTTT.

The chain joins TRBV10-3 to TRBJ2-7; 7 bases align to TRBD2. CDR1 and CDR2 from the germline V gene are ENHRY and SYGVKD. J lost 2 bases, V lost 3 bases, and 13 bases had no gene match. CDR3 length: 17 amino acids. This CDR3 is CAISDLGGAGSPYEQYF. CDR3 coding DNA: TGTGCCATCAGTGACCTGGGGGGAGCGGGGAGCCCCTACGAGCAGTACTTC.

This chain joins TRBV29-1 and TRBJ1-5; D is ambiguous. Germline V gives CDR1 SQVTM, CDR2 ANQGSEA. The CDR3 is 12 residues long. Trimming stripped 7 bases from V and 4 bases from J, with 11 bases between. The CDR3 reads CSASTGNQPQHF. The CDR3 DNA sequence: TGCAGCGCCTCGACGGGAAATCAGCCCCAGCATTTT.

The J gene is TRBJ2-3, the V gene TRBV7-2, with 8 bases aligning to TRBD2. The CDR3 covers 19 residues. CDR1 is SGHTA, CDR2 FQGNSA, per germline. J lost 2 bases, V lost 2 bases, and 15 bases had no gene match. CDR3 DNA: TGTGCCAGCAGCTTAATTCCGTGGGGGGCTAGCGGGTTCACAGATACGCAGTATTTT. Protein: CASSLIPWGASGFTDTQYF.

CDR3 DNA: TGTGCCAGCAGCGCTCTACGCTACAAGGTGCATAATGAAAAACTGTTTTTT. Its protein is CASSALRYKVHNEKLFF. This chain connects TRBV21-1 to TRBJ1-4. TRBV21-1 corresponds to a pseudogene. The length of the CDR3 is 17 residues.

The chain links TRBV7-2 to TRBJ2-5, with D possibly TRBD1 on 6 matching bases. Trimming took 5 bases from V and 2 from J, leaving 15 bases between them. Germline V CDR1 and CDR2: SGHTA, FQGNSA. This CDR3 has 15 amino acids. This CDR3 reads CASSGGLRGQETQYF. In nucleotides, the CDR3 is TGTGCCAGCAGCGGCGGCCTAAGGGGGCAAGAGACCCAGTACTTC.

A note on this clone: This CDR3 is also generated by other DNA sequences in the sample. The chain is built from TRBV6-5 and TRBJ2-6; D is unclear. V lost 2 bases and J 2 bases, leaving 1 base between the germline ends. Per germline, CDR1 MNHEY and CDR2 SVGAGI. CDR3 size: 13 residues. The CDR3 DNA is TGTGCCAGCAGTTACCCTGGGGCCAACGTCCTGACTTTC. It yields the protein CASSYPGANVLTF.

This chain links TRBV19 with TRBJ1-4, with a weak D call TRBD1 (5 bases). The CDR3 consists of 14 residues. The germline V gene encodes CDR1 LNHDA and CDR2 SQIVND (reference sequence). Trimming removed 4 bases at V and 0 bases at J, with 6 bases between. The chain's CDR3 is CASSTGTTNEKLFF. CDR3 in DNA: TGTGCCAGTAGTACAGGGACAACTAATGAAAAACTGTTTTTT.

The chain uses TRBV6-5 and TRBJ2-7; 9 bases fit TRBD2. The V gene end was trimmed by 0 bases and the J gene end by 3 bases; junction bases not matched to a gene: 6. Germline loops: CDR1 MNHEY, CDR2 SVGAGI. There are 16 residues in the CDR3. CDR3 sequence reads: CASSYSPSGILYEQYF. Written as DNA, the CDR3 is TGTGCCAGCAGTTACTCGCCTAGCGGGATTCTCTACGAGCAGTACTTC.

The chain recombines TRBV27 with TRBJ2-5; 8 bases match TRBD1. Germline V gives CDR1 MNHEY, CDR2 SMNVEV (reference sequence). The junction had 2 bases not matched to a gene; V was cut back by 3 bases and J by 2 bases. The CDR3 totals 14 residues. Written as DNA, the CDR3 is TGTGCCAGCAGTTTTTACAGGGGGCAAGAGACCCAGTACTTC. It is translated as CASSFYRGQETQYF.

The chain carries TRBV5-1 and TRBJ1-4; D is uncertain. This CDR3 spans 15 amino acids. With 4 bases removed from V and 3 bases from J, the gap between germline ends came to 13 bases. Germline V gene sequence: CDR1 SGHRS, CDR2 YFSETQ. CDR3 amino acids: CASSEGAGPNEKLFF. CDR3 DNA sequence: TGCGCCAGCAGCGAGGGCGCCGGGCCTAATGAAAAACTGTTTTTT.

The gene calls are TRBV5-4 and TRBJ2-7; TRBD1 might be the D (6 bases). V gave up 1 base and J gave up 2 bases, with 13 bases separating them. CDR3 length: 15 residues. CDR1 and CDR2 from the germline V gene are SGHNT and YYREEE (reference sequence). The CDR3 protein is CASSLSGQLTYEQYF. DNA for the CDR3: TGTGCCAGCAGCTTGTCAGGACAGCTTACCTACGAGCAGTACTTC.

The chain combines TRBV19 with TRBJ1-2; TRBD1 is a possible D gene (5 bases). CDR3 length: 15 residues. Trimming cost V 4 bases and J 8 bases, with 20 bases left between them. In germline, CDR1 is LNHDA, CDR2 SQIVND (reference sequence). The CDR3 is CASSTGTGPTWGYTF. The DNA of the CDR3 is TGTGCCAGTAGTACAGGGACTGGGCCGACTTGGGGCTACACCTTC.

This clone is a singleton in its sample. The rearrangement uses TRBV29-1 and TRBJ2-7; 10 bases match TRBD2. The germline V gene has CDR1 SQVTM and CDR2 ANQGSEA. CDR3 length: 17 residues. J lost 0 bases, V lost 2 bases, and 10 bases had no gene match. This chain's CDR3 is CSVELAYASGSSYEQYF. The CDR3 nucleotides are TGCAGCGTTGAACTCGCTTATGCTAGCGGGAGCTCCTACGAGCAGTACTTC.

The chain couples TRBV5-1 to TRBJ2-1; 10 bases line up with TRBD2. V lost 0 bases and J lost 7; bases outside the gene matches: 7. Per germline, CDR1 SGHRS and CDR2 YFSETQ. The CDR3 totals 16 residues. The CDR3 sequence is CASSLGRSGRSNEQFF. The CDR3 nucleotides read TGCGCCAGCAGCTTGGGCCGTAGCGGGAGGTCGAATGAGCAGTTCTTC.

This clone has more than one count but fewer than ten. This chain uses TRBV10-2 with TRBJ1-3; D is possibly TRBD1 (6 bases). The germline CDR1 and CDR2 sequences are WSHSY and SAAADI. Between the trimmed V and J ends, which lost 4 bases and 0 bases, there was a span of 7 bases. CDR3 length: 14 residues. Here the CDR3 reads CASSVQGSGNTIYF. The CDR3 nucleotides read TGCGCCAGCAGTGTACAGGGCTCTGGAAACACCATATATTTT.

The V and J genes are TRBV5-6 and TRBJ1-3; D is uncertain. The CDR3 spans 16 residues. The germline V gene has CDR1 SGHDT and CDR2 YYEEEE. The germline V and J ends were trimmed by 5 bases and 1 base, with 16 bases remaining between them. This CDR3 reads CASSLKGSWSGNTIYF. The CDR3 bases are TGTGCCAGCAGTCTGAAGGGCTCGTGGTCTGGAAACACCATATATTTT.

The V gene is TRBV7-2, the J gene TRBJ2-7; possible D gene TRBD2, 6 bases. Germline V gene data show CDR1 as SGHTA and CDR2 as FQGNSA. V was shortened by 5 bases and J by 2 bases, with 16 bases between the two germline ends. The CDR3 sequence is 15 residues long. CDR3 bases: TGTGCCAGCAGCCGAGGCGCGGGGAAGACCTACGAGCAGTACTTC. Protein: CASSRGAGKTYEQYF.

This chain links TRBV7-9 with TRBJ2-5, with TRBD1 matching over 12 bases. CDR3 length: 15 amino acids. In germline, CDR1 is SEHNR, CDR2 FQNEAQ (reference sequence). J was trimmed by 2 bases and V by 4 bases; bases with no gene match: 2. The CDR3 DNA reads TGTGCCAGCAGCTGGGGACAGGGGGCTCAAGAGACCCAGTACTTC. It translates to CASSWGQGAQETQYF.

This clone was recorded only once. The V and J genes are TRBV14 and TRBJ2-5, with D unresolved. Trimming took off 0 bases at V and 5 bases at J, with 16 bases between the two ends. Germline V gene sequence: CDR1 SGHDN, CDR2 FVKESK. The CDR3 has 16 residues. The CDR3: CASSQDLPSSGETQYF. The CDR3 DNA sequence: TGTGCCAGCAGCCAAGATCTGCCGAGTAGTGGGGAGACCCAGTACTTC.

The CDR3 is CASSQGGGELFF. CDR3 nucleotide sequence: TGTGCCAGCAGTCAGGGCGGCGGGGAGCTGTTTTTT. The V call is TRBV6-6, the J call TRBJ2-2; perhaps TRBD1 as D (5 bases). The germline gives CDR1 MNHNY, CDR2 SVGAGI (reference sequence). Trimming left V 5 bases short and J 7 bases short, with 8 bases between. The CDR3 has 12 amino acids.

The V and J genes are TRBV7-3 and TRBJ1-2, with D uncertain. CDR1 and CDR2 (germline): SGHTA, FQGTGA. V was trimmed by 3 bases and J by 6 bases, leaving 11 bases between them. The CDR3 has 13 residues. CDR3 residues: CASSFFVGNGYTF. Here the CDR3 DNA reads TGTGCCAGCAGCTTCTTCGTGGGAAATGGCTACACCTTC. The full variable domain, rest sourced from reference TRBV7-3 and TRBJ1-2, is GAGVSQTPSNKVTEKGKYVELRCDPISGHTALYWYRQSLGQGPEFLIYFQGTGAADDSGLPNDRFFAVRPEGSVSTLKIQRTERGDSAVYLCASSFFVGNGYTFGSGTRLTVV.

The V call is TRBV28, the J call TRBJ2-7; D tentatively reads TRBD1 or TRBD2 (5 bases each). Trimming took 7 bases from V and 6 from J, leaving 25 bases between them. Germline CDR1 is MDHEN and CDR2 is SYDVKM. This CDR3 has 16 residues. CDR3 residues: CASKSRNGAAFPEQYF. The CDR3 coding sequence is TGTGCCAGCAAAAGCCGTAACGGGGCCGCCTTTCCCGAGCAGTACTTC. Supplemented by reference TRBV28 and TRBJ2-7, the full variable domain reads DVKVTQSSRYLVKRTGEKVFLECVQDMDHENMFWYRQDPGLGLRLIYFSYDVKMKEKGDIPEGYSVSREKKERFSLILESASTNQTSMYLCASKSRNGAAFPEQYFGPGTRLTVT.

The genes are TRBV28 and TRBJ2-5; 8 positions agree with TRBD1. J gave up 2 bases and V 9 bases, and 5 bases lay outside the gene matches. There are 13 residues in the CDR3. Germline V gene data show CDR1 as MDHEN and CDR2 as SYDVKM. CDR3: CASGQGVQETQYF. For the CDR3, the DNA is TGTGCCAGTGGACAGGGCGTACAAGAGACCCAGTACTTC.

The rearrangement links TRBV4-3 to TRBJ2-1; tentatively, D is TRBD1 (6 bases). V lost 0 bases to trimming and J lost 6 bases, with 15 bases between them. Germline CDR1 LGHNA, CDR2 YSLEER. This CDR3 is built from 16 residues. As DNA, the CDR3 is TGCGCCAGCAGCCAAGAGGTGACAGGAGTGGGCAATGAGCAGTTCTTC. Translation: CASSQEVTGVGNEQFF.

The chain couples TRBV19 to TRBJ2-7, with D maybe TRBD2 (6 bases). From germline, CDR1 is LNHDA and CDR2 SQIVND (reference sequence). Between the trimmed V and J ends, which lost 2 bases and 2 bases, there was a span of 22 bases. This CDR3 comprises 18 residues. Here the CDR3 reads CASSIKGTSRSRAYEQYF. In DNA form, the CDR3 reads TGTGCCAGTAGTATAAAAGGGACTTCCCGGAGTCGGGCCTACGAGCAGTACTTC.

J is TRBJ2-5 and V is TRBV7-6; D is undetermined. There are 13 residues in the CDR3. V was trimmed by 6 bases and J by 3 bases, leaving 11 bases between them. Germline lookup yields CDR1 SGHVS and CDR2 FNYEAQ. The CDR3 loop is CASSPPTEETQYF. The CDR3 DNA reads TGTGCCAGCAGTCCACCAACCGAAGAGACCCAGTACTTC.

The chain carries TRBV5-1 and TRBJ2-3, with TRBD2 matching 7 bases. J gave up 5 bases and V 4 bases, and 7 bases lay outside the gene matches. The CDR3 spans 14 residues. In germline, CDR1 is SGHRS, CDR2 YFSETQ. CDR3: CASSEAGERDTQYF. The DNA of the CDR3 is TGCGCCAGCAGCGAGGCGGGAGAGCGAGATACGCAGTATTTT.

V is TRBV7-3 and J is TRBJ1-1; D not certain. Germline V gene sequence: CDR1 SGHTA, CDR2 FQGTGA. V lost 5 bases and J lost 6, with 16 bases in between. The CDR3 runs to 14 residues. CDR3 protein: CASSPLGGWAEAFF. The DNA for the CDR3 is TGTGCCAGCAGCCCACTGGGTGGTTGGGCTGAAGCTTTCTTT. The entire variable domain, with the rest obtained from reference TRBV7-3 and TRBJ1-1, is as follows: GAGVSQTPSNKVTEKGKYVELRCDPISGHTALYWYRQSLGQGPEFLIYFQGTGAADDSGLPNDRFFAVRPEGSVSTLKIQRTERGDSAVYLCASSPLGGWAEAFFGQGTRLTVV.